This T cell receptor (beta chain) was recorded in a study of T cell clonotyping in hematopoietic cell transplantation. Repertoires were generated with immunoSEQ multiplex PCR, while TCRdb's copy carries only in-frame clones and drops some. The sample consists of around 19,000 clones, roughly 83% of them appearing once. The time point was: recipient sample about 28 days before transplant, after cytoreduction. This CDR3 is 19 amino acids long. V lost 4 bases to trimming and J lost 5 bases; unmatched junction nucleotides: 16. CDR1 SGHRS and CDR2 YFSETQ come from the germline V gene. The receptor was derived from a man in his fifties or sixties with acute myeloid leukemia. Some clones in this sample may be carry-over from other donors' samples. The chain recombines TRBV5-1 with TRBJ2-2; 11 nucleotides line up with TRBD2. The sequenced sample was peripheral blood mononuclear cells, obtained before stem cell transplant. The chain's CDR3 is CASSPHPIAGGLETGELFF. In DNA, the CDR3 is TGCGCCAGCAGCCCACACCCCATAGCGGGGGGGCTTGAAACCGGGGAGCTGTTTTTT.